Listed below are T cell receptor beta chains from one sample, sequenced in a study of blood T cell repertoires in COVID-19. Measured with immunoSEQ multiplex PCR; TCRdb has only the in-frame clones, and not every one. Of 200,000 to 250,000 clones in the sample, more than 75% were seen once. Sequencing was carried out using peripheral blood. These receptors came from a woman between 40 and 50 years old with acute or convalescent COVID-19. Each CDR3 is given with its conserved first and last residue. A D gene is named only where the DNA matches it firmly. Where a row states a size, it is once, few, many or the class of an expanded clone; other rows omit it.

TGTGCCAGCAGCCAGGGACAGGGGGCTCGAAACACCATATATTTT | CASSQGQGARNTIYF | few | TRBD1 | TRBJ1-3 | TRBV3-1/TRBV3-2
TGTGCCAGCAGCGTAAGAGGGAGATTCACAGATACGCAGTATTTT | CASSVRGRFTDTQYF | . | . | TRBJ2-3 | TRBV9
TGTGCCAGCAGCCAAGATCGAGGGGGGGGTGAGCAGTTCTTC | CASSQDRGGGEQFF | . | . | TRBJ2-1 | TRBV3-1/TRBV3-2
TGTGCCAGCAGCCAAGGGGCCTTACTTAAACAAGAGACCCAGTACTTC | CASSQGALLKQETQYF | . | . | TRBJ2-5 | TRBV3-1/TRBV3-2
TGTGCCAGCAGTTTAGGGGCAGGGGGCCCCCGGCATTTT | CASSLGAGGPRHF | once | TRBD1 | TRBJ1-5 | TRBV12-3/TRBV12-4
TGTGCCACCAGTGATTCGAGTACTTCCAATGAGCAGTTCTTC | CATSDSSTSNEQFF | . | . | TRBJ2-1 | TRBV24-1
TGTGCCAGCAGTTTTGGAGGGGACGAGCAGTACTTC | CASSFGGDEQYF | . | . | TRBJ2-7 | TRBV12-3/TRBV12-4
TGTGCCAGCAGCCTTATCCAGGGACAGGGGGAGCTGTTTTTT | CASSLIQGQGELFF | . | TRBD1 | TRBJ2-2 | TRBV6-4
TGTGCCAGCAGCTTGGAGGGGGCGACGTATGGCTACACCTTC | CASSLEGATYGYTF | . | TRBD1 | TRBJ1-2 | TRBV5-5
TGTGCCAGCAGCCAATGGGGCAGCGCCTACACAGATACGCAGTATTTT | CASSQWGSAYTDTQYF | . | . | TRBJ2-3 | TRBV14
TGTGCCAGCAGCCCCCTCAGGGTGGGCACTGAAGCTTTCTTT | CASSPLRVGTEAFF | . | . | TRBJ1-1 | TRBV3-1/TRBV3-2
TGTGCCTGGAGTGTAGAGGGCCCACAGGGGATGAGGGCTGAAGCTTTCTTT | CAWSVEGPQGMRAEAFF | few | TRBD1 | TRBJ1-1 | TRBV30
TGTGCCAGTAGTTTTCGCGGTAGGGGGGCAGGGGGAAACACTGAAGCTTTCTTT | CASSFRGRGAGGNTEAFF | . | TRBD1 | TRBJ1-1 | TRBV19
TGTGCCAGCAGTGAAGACGGGGGCTACACCTTC | CASSEDGGYTF | few | . | TRBJ1-2 | TRBV6-1
TGTGCCAGCAGTGAAGAAGAGACAAGATTTACAGATACGCAGTATTTT | CASSEEETRFTDTQYF | . | . | TRBJ2-3 | TRBV2
TGTGCCAGCAGTGAGTTGGGCGCCGGGGAGCTGTTTTTT | CASSELGAGELFF | . | . | TRBJ2-2 | TRBV6-1
TGCGCCAGCAGCTTGGCCGGGACAGTTTCCAATGAGCAGTTCTTC | CASSLAGTVSNEQFF | few | TRBD1 | TRBJ2-1 | TRBV5-1
TGTGCCAGCAGCTTGGGGACTAGCGGGGGGGCTTTGGATACGCAGTATTTT | CASSLGTSGGALDTQYF | . | TRBD2 | TRBJ2-3 | TRBV5-8
TGCGCCAGCAGCCCGCGGGGTAGCGGGAGGGTGTCCTACAATGAGCAGTTCTTC | CASSPRGSGRVSYNEQFF | . | TRBD2 | TRBJ2-1 | TRBV4-1
TGCGCCAGCACCGGCCGGACAGGGGTTGGAGAAAAACTGTTTTTT | CASTGRTGVGEKLFF | . | TRBD1 | TRBJ1-4 | TRBV10-2
TGTGCCAGCAGCAACAGGGGCGCGAATGAAAAACTGTTTTTT | CASSNRGANEKLFF | . | TRBD1 | TRBJ1-4 | TRBV2
TGTGCCAGCCGGGACAGTAGAGAAAAACTGTTTTTT | CASRDSREKLFF | once | TRBD1 | TRBJ1-4 | TRBV6-6
TGTGCCAGCAGCTCGGACAGGGGGCCTGAAGCTTTCTTT | CASSSDRGPEAFF | few | TRBD1 | TRBJ1-1 | TRBV13
TGTGCCAGCAGTGAAGAGGGGGCGTATAATGAAAAACTGTTTTTT | CASSEEGAYNEKLFF | . | TRBD1 | TRBJ1-4 | TRBV6-1
TGTGCCACCAGTGTCGGGACTGCTTATGGCTACACCTTC | CATSVGTAYGYTF | . | . | TRBJ1-2 | TRBV24-1